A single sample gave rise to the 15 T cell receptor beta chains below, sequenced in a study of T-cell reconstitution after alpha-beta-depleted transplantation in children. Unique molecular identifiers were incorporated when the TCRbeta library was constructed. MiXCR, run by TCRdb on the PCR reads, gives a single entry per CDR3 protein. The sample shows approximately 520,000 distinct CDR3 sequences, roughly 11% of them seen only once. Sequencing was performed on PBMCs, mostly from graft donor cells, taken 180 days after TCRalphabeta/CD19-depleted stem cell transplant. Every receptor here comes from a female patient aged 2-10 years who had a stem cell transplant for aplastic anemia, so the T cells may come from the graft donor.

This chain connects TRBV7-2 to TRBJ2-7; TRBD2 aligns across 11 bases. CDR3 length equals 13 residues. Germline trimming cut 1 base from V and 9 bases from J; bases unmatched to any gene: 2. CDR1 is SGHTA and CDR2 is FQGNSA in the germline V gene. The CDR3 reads CASSLGGTSGQYV. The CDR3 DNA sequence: TGTGCCAGCAGCTTAGGTGGGACTAGCGGGCAGTACGTC.

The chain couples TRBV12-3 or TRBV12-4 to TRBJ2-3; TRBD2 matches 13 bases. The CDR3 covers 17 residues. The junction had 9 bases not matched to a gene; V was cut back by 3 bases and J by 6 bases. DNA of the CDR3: TGTGCCAGCAGTTTCGGGGGACTAGCGGGGTCGGCGGATACGCAGTATTTT. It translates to CASSFGGLAGSADTQYF.

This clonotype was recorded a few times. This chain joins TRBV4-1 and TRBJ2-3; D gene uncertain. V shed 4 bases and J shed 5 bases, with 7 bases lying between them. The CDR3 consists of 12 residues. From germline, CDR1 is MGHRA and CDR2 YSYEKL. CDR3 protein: CASSRKGDTQYF. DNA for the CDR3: TGCGCCAGCAGCCGGAAGGGAGATACGCAGTATTTT.

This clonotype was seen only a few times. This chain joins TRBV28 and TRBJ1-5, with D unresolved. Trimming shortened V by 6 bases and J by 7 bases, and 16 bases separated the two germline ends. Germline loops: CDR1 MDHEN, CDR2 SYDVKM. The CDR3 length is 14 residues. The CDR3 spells CASSLGSSRQPQHF. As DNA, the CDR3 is TGTGCCAGCAGCCTCGGATCATCCAGGCAGCCCCAGCATTTT.

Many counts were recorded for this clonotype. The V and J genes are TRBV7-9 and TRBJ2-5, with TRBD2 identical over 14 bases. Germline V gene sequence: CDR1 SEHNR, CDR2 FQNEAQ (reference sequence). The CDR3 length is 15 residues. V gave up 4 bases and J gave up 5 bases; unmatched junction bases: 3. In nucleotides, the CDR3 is TGTGCCAGCAGCTCGGGACTAGCGGGAGTTGAGACCCAGTACTTC. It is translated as CASSSGLAGVETQYF.

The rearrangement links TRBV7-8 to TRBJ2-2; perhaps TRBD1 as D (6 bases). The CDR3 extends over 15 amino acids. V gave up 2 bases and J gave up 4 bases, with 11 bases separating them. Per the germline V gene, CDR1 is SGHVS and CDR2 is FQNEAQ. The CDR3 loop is CASSLQGPATGELFF. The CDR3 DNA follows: TGTGCCAGCAGCTTACAGGGGCCGGCCACCGGGGAGCTGTTTTTT.

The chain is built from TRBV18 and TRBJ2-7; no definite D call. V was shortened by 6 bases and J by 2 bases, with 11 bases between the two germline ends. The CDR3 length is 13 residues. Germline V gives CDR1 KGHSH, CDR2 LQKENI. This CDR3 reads CASSNRGPYEQYV. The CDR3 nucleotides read TGTGCCAGCTCGAACCGAGGCCCCTACGAGCAGTACGTC.

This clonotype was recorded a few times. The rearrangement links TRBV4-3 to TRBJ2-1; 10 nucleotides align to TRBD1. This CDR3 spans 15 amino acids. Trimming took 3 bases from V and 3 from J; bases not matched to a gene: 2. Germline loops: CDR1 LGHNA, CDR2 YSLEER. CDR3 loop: CASSHGTGDYNEQFF. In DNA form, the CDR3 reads TGCGCCAGCAGCCACGGGACAGGGGACTACAATGAGCAGTTCTTC.

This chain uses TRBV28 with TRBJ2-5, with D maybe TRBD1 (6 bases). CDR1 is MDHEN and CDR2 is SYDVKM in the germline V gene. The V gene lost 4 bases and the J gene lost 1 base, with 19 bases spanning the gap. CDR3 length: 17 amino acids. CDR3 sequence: CASSSPGGGWTQETQYF. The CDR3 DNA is TGTGCCAGCAGTTCCCCCGGTGGGGGCTGGACCCAAGAGACCCAGTACTTC.

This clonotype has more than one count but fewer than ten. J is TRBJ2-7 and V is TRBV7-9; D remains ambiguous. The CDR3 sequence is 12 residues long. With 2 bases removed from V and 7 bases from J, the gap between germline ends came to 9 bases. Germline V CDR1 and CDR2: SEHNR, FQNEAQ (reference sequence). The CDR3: CASSLKTSEQYV. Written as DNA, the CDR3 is TGTGCCAGCAGCTTAAAAACGAGTGAGCAGTACGTC.

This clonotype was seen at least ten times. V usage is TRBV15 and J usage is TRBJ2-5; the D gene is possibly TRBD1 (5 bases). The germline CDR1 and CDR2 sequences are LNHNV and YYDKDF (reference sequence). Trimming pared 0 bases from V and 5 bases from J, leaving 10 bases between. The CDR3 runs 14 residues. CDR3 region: CATSRDVGRETQYF. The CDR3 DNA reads TGTGCCACCAGCAGAGATGTGGGGCGCGAGACCCAGTACTTC.

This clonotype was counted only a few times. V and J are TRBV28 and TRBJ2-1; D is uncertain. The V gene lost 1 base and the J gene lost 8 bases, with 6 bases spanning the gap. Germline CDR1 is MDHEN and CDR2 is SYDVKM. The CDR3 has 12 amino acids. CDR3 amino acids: CASSLSGHEQFF. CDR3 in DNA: TGTGCCAGCAGTTTATCCGGGCATGAGCAGTTCTTC.

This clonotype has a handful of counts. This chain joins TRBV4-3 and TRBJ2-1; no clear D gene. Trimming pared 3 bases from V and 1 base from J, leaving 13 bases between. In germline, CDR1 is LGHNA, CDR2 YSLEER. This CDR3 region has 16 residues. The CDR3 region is CASSHISPGSYNEQFF. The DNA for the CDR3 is TGCGCCAGCAGCCACATTTCCCCCGGGTCCTACAATGAGCAGTTCTTC.

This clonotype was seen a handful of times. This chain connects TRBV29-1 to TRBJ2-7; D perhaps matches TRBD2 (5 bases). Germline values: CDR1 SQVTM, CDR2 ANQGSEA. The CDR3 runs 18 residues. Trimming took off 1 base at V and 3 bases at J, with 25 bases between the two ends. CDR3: CSVEGPPFLRDGGYEQYF. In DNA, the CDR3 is TGCAGCGTTGAAGGACCTCCCTTTTTACGGGATGGCGGCTACGAGCAGTACTTC.

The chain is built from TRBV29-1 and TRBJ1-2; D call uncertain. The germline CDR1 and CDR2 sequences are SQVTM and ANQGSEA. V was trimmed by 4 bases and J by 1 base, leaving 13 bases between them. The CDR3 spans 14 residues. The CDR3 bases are TGCAGCGTTGCAGTCCACGGGATTAACTATGGCTACACCTTC. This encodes CSVAVHGINYGYTF. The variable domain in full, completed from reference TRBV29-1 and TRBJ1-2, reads SAVISQKPSRDICQRGTSLTIQCQVDSQVTMMFWYRQQPGQSLTLIATANQGSEATYESGFVIDKFPISRPNLTFSTLTVSNMSPEDSSIYLCSVAVHGINYGYTFGSGTRLTVV.